This TCR beta chain appears in the sequencing data of a study of blood T cells in healthy people across ages. Study context: Per every two T cells, about one barcoded beta molecule was captured by template switching.

Trimming removed 3 bases from V and 6 bases from J; junction bases left unmatched: 5. Germline V gene lookup returns CDR1 LNHDA and CDR2 SQIVND (reference sequence). This CDR3 contains 14 residues. Total RNA amounts of at least 5.5 micrograms were extracted per sample. On this clonotype: What it recognizes is unknown.

Findings of the study overall: Diversity estimates drawn from one million T cells were deemed underestimates.

Through a sample-barcoded 5' primer and a J-beta primer mix, a second PCR was run for roughly 6 to 11 cycles. In TCRdb, the 5' RACE reads were re-called with MiXCR into one record per CDR3 protein. Among about 1.4 million distinct CDR3 sequences listed, 45% to 70% were seen once. The receptor comes from a man aged 18 to 30 in good health. Sequenced sample: blood. The J gene is TRBJ1-2, the V gene TRBV19, with 9 bases aligning to TRBD1. The CDR3 sequence: CASSMTGGWNGYTF. CDR3 bases: TGTGCCAGTAGTATGACAGGGGGATGGAATGGCTACACCTTC.